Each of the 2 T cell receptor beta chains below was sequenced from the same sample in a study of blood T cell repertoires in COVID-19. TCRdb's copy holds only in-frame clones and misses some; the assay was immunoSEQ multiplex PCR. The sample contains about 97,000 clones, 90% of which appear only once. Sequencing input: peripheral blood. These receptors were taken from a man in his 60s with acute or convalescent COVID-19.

This CDR3 is CASRIDSGPSTDTQYF. In DNA, the CDR3 is TGTGCCAGCAGGATCGATAGCGGTCCAAGCACAGATACGCAGTATTTT. The chain is built from TRBV2 and TRBJ2-3; possibly TRBD2 for D (6 bases). The CDR3 spans 16 residues. V gave up 6 bases and J gave up 0 bases, with 16 bases separating them. Germline CDR1 is SNHLY and CDR2 is FYNNEI.

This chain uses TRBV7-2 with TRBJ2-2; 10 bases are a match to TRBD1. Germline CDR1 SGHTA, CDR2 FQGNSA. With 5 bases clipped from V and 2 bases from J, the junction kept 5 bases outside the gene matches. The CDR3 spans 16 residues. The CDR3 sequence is CASSGRQGANTGELFF. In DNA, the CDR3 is TGTGCCAGCAGCGGAAGACAGGGGGCTAACACCGGGGAGCTGTTTTTT.